The entry below describes one T cell receptor beta chain. Antigen unknown. The authors reverse transcribed all of the isolated RNA, so sequencing captured expressed TCRB transcripts. Sequencing used immunoSEQ multiplex PCR; TCRdb keeps in-frame clones, though not all of them. Found here are 110,000 or so clones, about 40% of them singletons; the top ten hold roughly 0.07%. V shed 8 bases and J shed 0 bases, with 14 bases lying between them. The germline V gene encodes CDR1 SQVTM and CDR2 ANQGSEA. The CDR3 runs to 14 residues. The data stem from a study of beta chain features in type 1 diabetes. Study as a whole: Investigators examined 107,917,701 sorted cells across all samples. Study-wide points: Patients' naive, central memory and regulatory TCRB repertoires appeared more alike than those of healthy donors.

This clonotype was sampled from a woman under 30 in good health. The chain carries TRBV29-1 and TRBJ2-1; TRBD1 is a possible D gene (5 bases). The sample comprised stem cell memory CD4+ T cells from blood. The CDR3: CSPRQLSSYNEQFF. The CDR3 nucleotides are TGCAGCCCTAGACAGCTTAGCTCCTACAATGAGCAGTTCTTC.